Listed below are T cell receptor beta chains from one sample, sequenced in a study of CD8 T cells in Susac syndrome. TCRdb called the immunoSEQ multiplex PCR reads again in MiXCR, with one record for every CDR3 protein. The sample includes fewer than 150,000 distinct CDR3 sequences, approximately 95% of them seen just once. Sequenced input: CD8+ T cells from PBMCs. These TCRs come from a human donor in good health. The CDR3 runs from the conserved cysteine through the conserved F or W. The order of the fields is J gene, V gene, clone size, D gene, CDR3 DNA, CDR3 protein. D genes are given only for firm matches. Clone sizes are given selectively: once, few, many, or a class where the clone is expanded.

J gene: TRBJ2-3; V gene: TRBV29-1; clone size: -; D gene: -; CDR3 DNA: TGCAGCGTTTACGTCGGGGCCGGAGATACGCAGTATTTT; CDR3 protein: CSVYVGAGDTQYF
J gene: TRBJ2-4; V gene: TRBV7-9; clone size: -; D gene: -; CDR3 DNA: TGTGCCAGCAGCCGGGGTGGAAACATTCAGTACTTC; CDR3 protein: CASSRGGNIQYF
J gene: TRBJ2-1; V gene: TRBV27; clone size: -; D gene: -; CDR3 DNA: TGTGCCAGCAGTTCGGATTACAATGAGCAGTTCTTC; CDR3 protein: CASSSDYNEQFF
J gene: TRBJ2-5; V gene: TRBV9; clone size: once; D gene: TRBD2; CDR3 DNA: TGTGCCAGCAGCGTAGGTAGCGGGAGGGGGGAGACCCAGTACTTC; CDR3 protein: CASSVGSGRGETQYF
J gene: TRBJ2-3; V gene: TRBV27; clone size: -; D gene: -; CDR3 DNA: TGTGCCAGCAGTACTAGCTCCGAAGTGAGCACAGATACGCAGTATTTT; CDR3 protein: CASSTSSEVSTDTQYF
J gene: TRBJ2-7; V gene: TRBV20-1; clone size: -; D gene: TRBD1; CDR3 DNA: TGCAGTGCTATGGAGACAGGGTTGCCCTACGAGCAGTACTTC; CDR3 protein: CSAMETGLPYEQYF
J gene: TRBJ2-4; V gene: TRBV27; clone size: -; D gene: TRBD1; CDR3 DNA: TGTGCCAGCCATCCGGGACAGGGCAACATTCAGTACTTC; CDR3 protein: CASHPGQGNIQYF
J gene: TRBJ2-2; V gene: TRBV29-1; clone size: -; D gene: -; CDR3 DNA: TGCAGCGCATACTCCGGGGAGCTGTTTTTT; CDR3 protein: CSAYSGELFF
J gene: TRBJ2-1; V gene: TRBV9; clone size: -; D gene: TRBD1; CDR3 DNA: TGTGCCAGCAGCCTGACAGGGGTCTCCTACAATGAGCAGTTCTTC; CDR3 protein: CASSLTGVSYNEQFF
J gene: TRBJ2-3; V gene: TRBV29-1; clone size: -; D gene: -; CDR3 DNA: TGCAGCTTGTCATTGCAGAACGCAGATACGCAGTATTTT; CDR3 protein: CSLSLQNADTQYF
J gene: TRBJ1-2; V gene: TRBV30; clone size: -; D gene: TRBD1; CDR3 DNA: TGTGCTTCCCTTGACAGGGAAGGCTACACCTTC; CDR3 protein: CASLDREGYTF
J gene: TRBJ1-2; V gene: TRBV27; clone size: -; D gene: -; CDR3 DNA: TGTGCCAGCAGTTTTCTCCCCAGGGAGTATGGCTACACCTTC; CDR3 protein: CASSFLPREYGYTF
J gene: TRBJ2-3; V gene: TRBV12-3/TRBV12-4; clone size: -; D gene: TRBD2; CDR3 DNA: TGTGCCAGCAGAAAAAGCGGGAAGGGAGATACGCAGTATTTT; CDR3 protein: CASRKSGKGDTQYF
J gene: TRBJ1-2; V gene: TRBV29-1; clone size: -; D gene: -; CDR3 DNA: TGCAGCGTTCCGGATCCCGGGGGCTACACCTTC; CDR3 protein: CSVPDPGGYTF
J gene: TRBJ2-7; V gene: TRBV7-3; clone size: -; D gene: -; CDR3 DNA: TGTGCCAGCAGCTACGACCATTCCTACGAGCAGTACTTC; CDR3 protein: CASSYDHSYEQYF
J gene: TRBJ2-3; V gene: TRBV2; clone size: -; D gene: TRBD2; CDR3 DNA: TGTGCCAGCTTCCTAGCGGGAGATGGAATCCCCACAGATACGCAGTATTTT; CDR3 protein: CASFLAGDGIPTDTQYF
J gene: TRBJ2-3; V gene: TRBV2; clone size: once; D gene: TRBD2; CDR3 DNA: TGTGCCAGCAGTGAAGCTAGCGGGAGCTCCAGAGATACGCAGTATTTT; CDR3 protein: CASSEASGSSRDTQYF
J gene: TRBJ2-1; V gene: TRBV30; clone size: -; D gene: -; CDR3 DNA: TGTGCCTGGAGGTGGAACTCAAACTACAATGAGCAGTTCTTC; CDR3 protein: CAWRWNSNYNEQFF
J gene: TRBJ2-2; V gene: TRBV9; clone size: once; D gene: TRBD1; CDR3 DNA: TGTGCCAGCAGCGTAGAAGGTGGAATCGGACAGGGTGGGCCCGGGGAGCTGTTTTTT; CDR3 protein: CASSVEGGIGQGGPGELFF
J gene: TRBJ2-7; V gene: TRBV11-2; clone size: -; D gene: -; CDR3 DNA: TGTGCCAGCAGCTTAGGTTCTGGGAGAGGGTACGAGCAGTACTTC; CDR3 protein: CASSLGSGRGYEQYF
J gene: TRBJ1-5; V gene: TRBV23-1; clone size: -; D gene: -; CDR3 DNA: TGCGCCAGCAGTCAGAGGCAGCATAGCAATCAGCCCCAGCATTTT; CDR3 protein: CASSQRQHSNQPQHF
J gene: TRBJ2-7; V gene: TRBV12-3/TRBV12-4; clone size: -; D gene: TRBD1; CDR3 DNA: TGTGCCAGCAGTTTAGGGGCGGCAGGGGGCGCCGAGCAGTACTTC; CDR3 protein: CASSLGAAGGAEQYF
J gene: TRBJ2-2; V gene: TRBV5-6; clone size: -; D gene: -; CDR3 DNA: TGTGCCAGCAGCTTAGCGATTACCGGGGAGCTGTTTTTT; CDR3 protein: CASSLAITGELFF
J gene: TRBJ1-2; V gene: TRBV7-9; clone size: -; D gene: TRBD1; CDR3 DNA: TGTGCCAGCAACCTACAGGGGGCGTTGGGCTACACCTTC; CDR3 protein: CASNLQGALGYTF
J gene: TRBJ2-3; V gene: TRBV9; clone size: -; D gene: TRBD2; CDR3 DNA: TGTGCCAGCAGCGGACTAGCGAGCACAGATACGCAGTATTTT; CDR3 protein: CASSGLASTDTQYF
J gene: TRBJ2-1; V gene: TRBV15; clone size: -; D gene: -; CDR3 DNA: TGTGCCACCAGCAGAGCTCCGCGAAATGAGCAGTTCTTC; CDR3 protein: CATSRAPRNEQFF
J gene: TRBJ1-2; V gene: TRBV27; clone size: -; D gene: TRBD1; CDR3 DNA: TGTGCCAGCAGTGATCCCCTGACAGGGGGGGGCTACACCTTC; CDR3 protein: CASSDPLTGGGYTF
J gene: TRBJ2-1; V gene: TRBV5-1; clone size: once; D gene: TRBD1; CDR3 DNA: TGCGCCAGCAGTTTGGGACAGGGGGCGAATGAGCAGTTCTTC; CDR3 protein: CASSLGQGANEQFF
J gene: TRBJ2-7; V gene: TRBV6-2/TRBV6-3; clone size: -; D gene: TRBD2; CDR3 DNA: TGTGCCAGCAGTTACTCGAGACTAGCGGGAGCCTACGAGCAGTACTTC; CDR3 protein: CASSYSRLAGAYEQYF
J gene: TRBJ2-7; V gene: TRBV5-1; clone size: -; D gene: -; CDR3 DNA: TGCGCCAGCAGCTTGGGGGTCGTCTCCTACGAGCAGTACTTC; CDR3 protein: CASSLGVVSYEQYF
J gene: TRBJ2-4; V gene: TRBV27; clone size: -; D gene: TRBD1; CDR3 DNA: TGTGCCAGCACCAGGGGGAACATTCAGTACTTC; CDR3 protein: CASTRGNIQYF